The TCR beta chain under discussion was sequenced for a study of shared clonotypes between healthy human individuals. An assay was performed, and its level was deep. Only in-frame clones appear in the TCRdb table, and some are missing; sequencing was by immunoSEQ multiplex PCR. Of millions of clones listed, about 95% are singletons. CD45RO negativity and positive selection for CCR7 defined naive CD8 cells, a population that excluded terminally differentiated effector memory CD45RA+ cells. Turning to this clone: Antigen specificity is unknown.

General observations from the study: Sampling involved blood alone; tissue repertoires likely differ. The study's rarefaction showed incomplete sorted-subset sequencing despite large depth.

The sample taken for sequencing was naive CD8+ T cells sorted from blood. The receptor's source is a man between 18 and 35 years old in good health.

The CDR3 is CASNAARGPHNEQFF. CDR3 in DNA: TGTGCCAGCAACGCCGCCAGGGGCCCTCACAATGAGCAGTTCTTC. The gene calls are TRBV11-1 and TRBJ2-1; D might be TRBD1 (6 bases). This CDR3 contains 15 residues. Trimming removed 7 bases at V and 5 bases at J, with 18 bases between. The germline CDR1 and CDR2 sequences are SGHAT and FQDESV (reference sequence).